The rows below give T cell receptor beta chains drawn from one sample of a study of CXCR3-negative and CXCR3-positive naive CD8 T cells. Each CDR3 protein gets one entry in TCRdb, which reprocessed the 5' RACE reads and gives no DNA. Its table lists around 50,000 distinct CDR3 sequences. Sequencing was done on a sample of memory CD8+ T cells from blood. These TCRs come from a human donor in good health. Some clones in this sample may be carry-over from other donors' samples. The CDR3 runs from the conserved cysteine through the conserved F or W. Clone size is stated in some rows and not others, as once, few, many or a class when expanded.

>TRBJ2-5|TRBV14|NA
CASSPRTGGWETQYF
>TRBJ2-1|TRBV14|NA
CASSHRVTTASYNEQFF
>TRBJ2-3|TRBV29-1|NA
CSFARGQGAMLEGTDTQYF
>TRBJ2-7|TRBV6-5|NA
CASTISPDYEQYF
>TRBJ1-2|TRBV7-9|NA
CASSLGTGAYGYTF
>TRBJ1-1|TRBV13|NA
CASSSRRMMNTEAFF
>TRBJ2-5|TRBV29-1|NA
CSVDGCEGEKDQETQYF
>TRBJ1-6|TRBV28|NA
CASSPDGDNSPLHF
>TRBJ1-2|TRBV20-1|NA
CSARDREVGYTF
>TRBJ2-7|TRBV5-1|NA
CASSSTGQPDYEQYF
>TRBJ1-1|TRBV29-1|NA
CSVVKGGTQIF
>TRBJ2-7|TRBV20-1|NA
CSASTGPGDEQYF
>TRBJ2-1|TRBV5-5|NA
CASSLLISYNEQFF
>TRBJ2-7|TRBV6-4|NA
CAANPGTGQSEQYF
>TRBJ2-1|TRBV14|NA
CASSLTSGGVSSYNEQFF
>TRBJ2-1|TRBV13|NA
CASSSRLAGGYNEQFF
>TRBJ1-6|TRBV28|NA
CASRSPIELSSYNSPLHF
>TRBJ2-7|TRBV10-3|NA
CAISESMDPYEQYF
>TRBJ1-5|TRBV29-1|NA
CSAEDGDSNQPQHF
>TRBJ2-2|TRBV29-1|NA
CSVGQGAITGELFF
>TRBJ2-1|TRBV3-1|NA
CASSQEWGGYNEQFF
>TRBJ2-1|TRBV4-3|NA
CASSQGAGVTWNEQFF
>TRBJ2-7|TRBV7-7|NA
CASSQGLRDEQYF
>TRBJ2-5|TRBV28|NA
CASSFGSGPQETQYF
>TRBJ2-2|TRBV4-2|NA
CASSLQLAGGSGELFF
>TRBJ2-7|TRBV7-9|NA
CASSNGRSYEQYF
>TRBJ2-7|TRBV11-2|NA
CASSVTGAYEQYF
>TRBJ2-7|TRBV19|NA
CASSTLLQGNEQYF
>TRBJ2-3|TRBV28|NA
CASRARDSILTQYF
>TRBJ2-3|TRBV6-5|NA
CASRHTGGAGDTQYF
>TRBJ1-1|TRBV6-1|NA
CASTPINTEAFF
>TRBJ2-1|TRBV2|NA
CASTNKLAGAYEQFF
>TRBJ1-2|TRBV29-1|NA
CSATSQETYGYTF
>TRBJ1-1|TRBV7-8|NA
CASSSSPSGTEAFF
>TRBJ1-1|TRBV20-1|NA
CSVRARSDTEAFF
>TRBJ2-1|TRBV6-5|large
CASSYSQLAGSDSNEQFF